This TCR beta chain is from a study of cytomegalovirus exposure and HLA in healthy donors. Study-level information: Among roughly 180 million T cells, an earlier analysis found 120 million or so unique TCR beta sequences. Assignment to the Caucasian-associated ancestry cluster applied to more than 75% of the approximately 380 genotyped donors.

Study-wide findings and caveats: Many donors shared some public TCRs, even though most TCR sequences were rare.

For this clone: What it recognizes is unknown.

Primers for the PCR totalled 60 Vbeta and 13 Jbeta. Sequencing was performed with immunoSEQ multiplex PCR; in TCRdb, only in-frame clones are kept and a portion is missing. The data hold about 260,000 clones, with almost 85% observed a single time. The length of the CDR3 is 15 residues. Trimming removed 5 bases from V and 3 bases from J; junction bases left unmatched: 3. Germline V gives CDR1 LGHNA, CDR2 YNFKEQ. The V gene is TRBV4-2, the J gene TRBJ2-5; TRBD2 matches 13 bases. The source of this sequence is a woman between 35 and 50 years old in good health and CMV-seropositive. The specimen was PBMCs. The CDR3 DNA sequence: TGTGCCAGCAGCAAGGGGACTAGCGGGGAAGAGACCCAGTACTTC. It codes for CASSKGTSGEETQYF.